Below, 9 T cell receptor beta chains from the same sample are listed, as sequenced in a study of T cell responses to AZD1222 COVID-19 vaccine. Assay: immunoSEQ multiplex PCR; the TCRdb copy retains only in-frame clones and omits some. The table shows over 95,000 clones, with around 85% occurring only once. This specimen was peripheral blood, taken 28 days after the second AZD1222 dose. These receptors were collected from an adult who received the AZD1222 COVID-19 vaccine.

The CDR3 nucleotides are TGTGCCAGCTCTCAATCCTGGCTAGCGGGAGTGAACACCGGGGAGCTGTTTTTT. Its protein is CASSQSWLAGVNTGELFF. V is TRBV18 and J is TRBJ2-2, with TRBD2 matching 10 bases. J gave up 1 base and V 6 bases, and 11 bases lay outside the gene matches. CDR1 KGHSH and CDR2 LQKENI come from the germline V gene. CDR3 length: 18 residues.

CDR3 DNA: TGTGCCAGCAGTGAACCCACCTATGGCTACACCTTC. Translating gives CASSEPTYGYTF. The chain employs TRBV6-1 and TRBJ1-2, with D unclear. The CDR3 runs 12 residues. Trimming removed 2 bases at V and 4 bases at J, with 5 bases between. The germline V gene has CDR1 MNHNS and CDR2 SASEGT.

A single count supports this clone. V is TRBV2 and J is TRBJ1-1; D is unresolved. With 4 bases removed from V and 10 bases from J, the gap between germline ends came to 10 bases. CDR3 length: 11 residues. Germline CDR1 SNHLY, CDR2 FYNNEI. The CDR3: CASSAGKTAFF. The CDR3 DNA reads TGTGCCAGCAGTGCCGGGAAAACAGCTTTCTTT.

This clone is a singleton in its sample. The rearrangement uses TRBV20-1 and TRBJ2-6; D is tentatively TRBD1 or TRBD2 (5 bases each). Trimming took 3 bases from V and 3 from J, leaving 18 bases between them. The CDR3 sequence is 17 residues long. Germline V gene lookup returns CDR1 DFQATT and CDR2 SNEGSKA (reference sequence). CDR3 in amino acids: CSASMARGPRGANVLTF. Here the CDR3 DNA reads TGCAGTGCTAGTATGGCCCGGGGACCTCGTGGGGCCAACGTCCTGACTTTC.

The chain uses TRBV7-9 and TRBJ2-7; no clear D gene. CDR3 length: 12 amino acids. V was trimmed by 8 bases and J by 2 bases, leaving 10 bases between them. Germline CDR1 SEHNR, CDR2 FQNEAQ (reference sequence). CDR3 nucleotide sequence: TGTGCCAGCCGGCTTAATACCTACGAGCAGTACTTC. Translating it yields CASRLNTYEQYF. The complete variable domain, with remaining parts taken from reference TRBV7-9 and TRBJ2-7, reads DTGVSQNPRHKITKRGQNVTFRCDPISEHNRLYWYRQTLGQGPEFLTYFQNEAQLEKSRLLSDRFSAERPKGSFSTLEIQRTEQGDSAMYLCASRLNTYEQYFGPGTRLTVT.

This sequence joins TRBV19 and TRBJ1-5; D is unresolved. This CDR3 has 12 amino acids. The ends were cut back, 6 bases at V and 6 bases at J, with 9 bases in the middle. The germline V gene has CDR1 LNHDA and CDR2 SQIVND (reference sequence). The CDR3 region has the DNA TGTGCCAGTAGCCGTCCCCCTCAGCCCCAGCATTTT. Amino acids: CASSRPPQPQHF.

The gene calls are TRBV2 and TRBJ1-4; 9 bases agree with TRBD1. V gave up 7 bases and J gave up 5 bases; unmatched junction bases: 8. The germline CDR1 and CDR2 sequences are SNHLY and FYNNEI. The CDR3 spans 15 residues. The CDR3 sequence is CASMGQGLSNEKLFF. The CDR3 DNA reads TGTGCCAGCATGGGACAGGGACTCTCGAATGAAAAACTGTTTTTT.

V usage is TRBV19 and J usage is TRBJ2-7; the D gene is possibly TRBD1 (6 bases). The CDR3 is 14 residues long. Germline V CDR1 and CDR2: LNHDA, SQIVND (reference sequence). V was trimmed by 9 bases and J by 2 bases, leaving 17 bases between them. DNA of the CDR3: TGTGCCAGCGGAACAGGGTCCCCGCCCTACGAGCAGTACTTC. It yields the protein CASGTGSPPYEQYF.

J is TRBJ1-2 and V is TRBV2, with 9 bases fitting TRBD1. The trim removed 6 bases at V and 8 bases at J, leaving 7 bases unmatched. Germline CDR1 and CDR2: SNHLY and FYNNEI. This CDR3 has 13 residues. Written as DNA, the CDR3 is TGTGCCAGCAGAACGGACAGGGGAGACGGCTACACCTTC. Translating it yields CASRTDRGDGYTF.